The present TCR beta chain was sequenced within a study of control samples from healthy donors and cancer patients. Clones were read by immunoSEQ multiplex PCR, and TCRdb kept only the in-frame ones, dropping some. The data contain about 130,000 clones, about 93% of them singletons. The receptor was derived from a man aged 35 to 55 in good health. Source material: blood.

The CDR3 DNA follows: TGTGCCAGCAGCTTAGAGCAGGGACATGAGCAGTTCTTC. Translated: CASSLEQGHEQFF. The chain uses TRBV11-3 and TRBJ2-1; TRBD1 or TRBD2 may be the D gene (5 bases each). The CDR3 is 13 residues long. Germline V CDR1 and CDR2: SGHNT, YENEEA. V lost 0 bases, J lost 8 bases, and 8 bases lay in between.